This T cell receptor beta chain was sequenced during a study of OX40 agonist ivuxolimab in advanced cancers. Study-wide findings and caveats: Fewer expanded clones were found on average in CD4+ than in CD8+ T cells.

CDR1 is SEHNR, CDR2 FQNEAQ, per germline (reference sequence). The germline V and J ends were trimmed by 5 bases and 1 base, with 8 bases remaining between them. The CDR3 is 13 residues long. Sequencing was performed with immunoSEQ multiplex PCR; in TCRdb, only in-frame clones are kept and a portion is missing. This repertoire shows 60,000 to 75,000 clones, roughly 83% found once; its top ten account for approximately 8.7%. Details on this clone: Its target is not known.

The chain couples TRBV7-9 to TRBJ1-1; D unresolved. This clonotype originated in an adult with an advanced solid tumor such as melanoma, head and neck, liver or kidney cancer. This sample comprised CD4+ or CD8+ T cells sorted from blood, obtained in a trial of the OX40 agonist ivuxolimab. For the CDR3, the DNA is TGTGCCAGCAGCCCAAGATCGAACACTGAAGCTTTCTTT. This gives the protein CASSPRSNTEAFF.